Listed here is a single T cell receptor beta chain. Method: immunoSEQ multiplex PCR; TCRdb's copy keeps in-frame clones and lacks some. The top ten hold approximately 0.89% of the sample, which has around 80,000 clones, roughly 90% seen once. Stated time point: peripheral blood 6 weeks after treatment start. This sample was taken from a study of PD-L1 blockade in urothelial cancer. Study-wide background: Patients started atezolizumab around 2014, 1,200 mg intravenously every 3 weeks. Across blood samples, T cells had a median count of approximately 130,000. In the patient group, most of the roughly 30 were males with bladder-origin urothelial cancer.

The CDR3 has 14 residues. The germline V gene encodes CDR1 MNHEY and CDR2 SMNVEV (reference sequence). J was trimmed by 2 bases and V by 5 bases; bases with no gene match: 3. The chain joins TRBV27 to TRBJ1-2, with 9 bases lining up with TRBD1. The receptor's source is a woman older than 75 with urothelial cancer. Material: PBMCs, obtained around atezolizumab (anti-PD-L1) treatment. CDR3 in DNA: TGTGCCAGCAGTCCGGACAGGGGAAACTATGGCTACACCTTC. It is translated as CASSPDRGNYGYTF.